This passage covers 5 T cell receptor beta chains from one sample sequenced in a study of cytomegalovirus exposure and HLA in healthy donors. The PCR employed 60 Vbeta primers together with 13 Jbeta primers. Produced via immunoSEQ multiplex PCR; TCRdb's table is partial and in-frame only. This table holds about 200,000 clones. Sequencing was performed on PBMCs. These receptors were obtained from a man aged 25-40 years in good health and CMV-seronegative.

The V call is TRBV6-1, the J call TRBJ2-7; no clear D. Deletions cut 5 bases from V and 3 bases from J, with 11 bases between. The CDR3 covers 13 residues. The germline V gene has CDR1 MNHNS and CDR2 SASEGT. CDR3 DNA: TGTGCCAGCAGTTCGGGTCCCCACTACGAGCAGTACTTC. Its translation is CASSSGPHYEQYF.

This chain joins TRBV27 and TRBJ2-3; the match to TRBD1 covers 8 bases. The trim removed 6 bases at V and 4 bases at J, leaving 33 bases unmatched. The CDR3 extends over 23 amino acids. Germline values: CDR1 MNHEY, CDR2 SMNVEV (reference sequence). The CDR3 sequence is CASSQTIIPGDGTGEGPADTQYF. For the CDR3, the DNA is TGTGCCAGCAGCCAAACAATAATCCCAGGGGATGGGACAGGAGAAGGCCCGGCAGATACGCAGTATTTT.

The J gene is TRBJ2-1, the V gene TRBV6-6; 7 nucleotides agree with TRBD2. The junction had 6 bases not matched to a gene; V was cut back by 0 bases and J by 7 bases. The V gene's germline CDR1 is MNHNY and CDR2 SVGAGI (reference sequence). The CDR3 covers 15 residues. CDR3 protein: CASSYSLADWNEQFF. DNA for the CDR3: TGTGCCAGCAGTTACTCTCTAGCGGACTGGAATGAGCAGTTCTTC.

The rearrangement joins TRBV29-1 to TRBJ2-7; 9 bases map to TRBD2. Trimming at V came to 6 bases and at J to 1 base, leaving 7 bases not matched to a gene. Germline V gene lookup returns CDR1 SQVTM and CDR2 ANQGSEA. The CDR3 covers 14 residues. The CDR3 region is CSVGPTSGSYEQYF. In nucleotides, the CDR3 is TGCAGCGTAGGCCCTACTAGCGGGTCCTACGAGCAGTACTTC.

This chain connects TRBV6-5 to TRBJ1-2, with 8 bases that match TRBD1. The CDR3 runs 13 residues. From germline, CDR1 is MNHEY and CDR2 SVGAGI. The V gene end was trimmed by 5 bases and the J gene end by 4 bases; junction bases not matched to a gene: 3. CDR3 in amino acids: CASSLTGVYGYTF. CDR3 nucleotide sequence: TGTGCCAGCAGTCTGACAGGGGTCTATGGCTACACCTTC.